This T cell receptor beta chain was sequenced for a study of cytomegalovirus exposure and HLA in healthy donors (dated by TCRdb to the late 2010s). Regarding the research as a whole: In an earlier analysis of around 540 of the donors, 276 Gb of sequence data and 90 million to 120 million unique TCR beta sequences from about 179 million T cells were reported. An early release that covered fewer than 750 HLA-typed donors contained about 300 gigabases of sequencing data and about 93 million unique TCR sequences. Of the roughly 400 genotyped donors, roughly 76% were placed in the genetic ancestry cluster associated with self-reported Caucasian donors. The study aimed to test whether cataloging public T cell receptors could reveal signatures of past pathogen exposure. The study used immunosequencing to profile the T cell repertoires of 666 subjects and linked those repertoires to cytomegalovirus serostatus. Besides the first cohort of 550 to 750 subjects, a separate validation cohort made up of 95 to 150 different subjects was used. To predict cytomegalovirus infection status, the study brought together high-throughput TCR immunosequencing, statistical association of individual TCRs with disease status, and machine learning. A later analysis re-analyzed previously published TCR beta repertoires from roughly 600 donors and added high-resolution HLA genotyping to study TCR occurrence patterns. Rather than using new phenotypic data, the later analysis identified candidate immune exposures from TCR beta sequences and from how often those sequences occurred across donors. An earlier analysis of several hundred of the donors applied high-throughput TCR beta sequencing to assess whether each TCR beta V gene segment acted as functional or pseudogenic. Donor age, sex, ethnicity and CMV serostatus were compiled together with the repertoire data. Genome-wide SNP genotypes for about 60% of the 666 donors were used in a later genetic analysis, which treated that subset as a discovery cohort. Every repertoire in the discovery cohort had been generated on one and the same sequencing platform. Class I and class II HLA loci were covered by the typing at four-digit resolution. Typing coverage differed by locus: A, B, C, DRB1 and DQB1 were typed in roughly 620-640 donors, DQA1 in 500 to 550, DPA1 in some 600, and DPB1 in 472. Because of strong linkage in the cohort, roughly five DR-DQ haplotypes were treated as single units for association and clustering. Across around 400 genotyped donors of the cohort, an average of roughly 230,000 unique TCR beta nucleotide sequences per donor were sequenced, and roughly 17% of those sequences were non-productive. Study-wide findings and limitations: In a later genetic analysis, fewer N-insertions in productive TCRs were reported among donors in an Asian-associated ancestry cluster than the approximately 710-donor mean. According to a later analysis, TCR association rates differed among HLA loci, with DRB1 alleles showing the most associated TCRs and HLA-C alleles showing the fewest. This cohort had only TCR beta chains sequenced, and the lack of alpha or paired-chain data limited which features could be detected. The classifier was reported to diagnose cytomegalovirus status with high specificity and sensitivity in both the original and validation cohorts. The authors suggested that the approach could potentially be extended to other disease states and immunological phenotypes. A further reported finding was that TCR beta sequences accurately predicted the HLA-A and HLA-B alleles for most subjects in the first cohort. Compared with equally common non-associated chains, HLA-associated TCR beta chains in a later analysis were more clonally expanded and had lower generation probabilities. The study gave a list of 150 to 200 TCR beta chains associated with cytomegalovirus. A group of highly shared sequence variants was considered likely to be a technical artifact of the sequencing pipeline. Most TCR sequences were observed very rarely across donors, whereas some public TCRs were present in many individuals. An association between a missense DCLRE1C variant and V-gene and J-gene trimming of TCR beta chains was found in a later genetic analysis and replicated in an independent cohort. In an earlier analysis of about 540 of the donors, most TCR beta V segments were observed in productive rearrangements about 87% or about 30% of the time, broadly matching IMGT annotations. Specific HLA alleles were associated with around 18,000 TCR beta sequences at a false discovery rate of 0.05 in a later analysis. Presence/absence analyses assumed roughly uniform sequencing depth across donors, an assumption that may not hold. Linkage disequilibrium might explain the correlated functional status among segregating V segments, but an unknown experimental factor could not be excluded. Because HLA typing was missing for some donors at each locus, association tests included only the typed subset. When HLA alleles, especially DR and DQ, strongly co-occurred, TCR associations were difficult to assign to individual alleles. In a later analysis, several top co-occurrence clusters were reported to appear linked to parvovirus B19, influenza, CMV and Epstein-Barr virus. In a later analysis, most CMV-associated TCR beta chains were found to appear HLA-restricted, with HLA associations seemingly driven largely by CMV exposure. The 87-base-pair reads could not distinguish some IMGT-functional V segments, including TRBV6-2 and TRBV6-3, so those segments were excluded. Because counts were too low, seventeen rarely observed V segments, including chromosome 9 orphons, were excluded from the earlier analysis of 587 of the donors. CMV serostatus was the only immune exposure information available for the cohort. In vitro tests confirmed that three of the cytomegalovirus-associated TCR beta chains recognize cytomegalovirus antigens.

Library method: the immunoSEQ multiplex PCR assay. The multiplex PCR relied on a mix of 60 forward primers for TCR Vbeta segments and 13 reverse primers for TCR Jbeta segments. The CDR3 region of rearranged TCR beta genes was amplified from genomic DNA by a multiplex PCR assay. The Illumina HiSeq System was used to sequence the amplified TCR beta libraries as 87-base-pair reads. From the authors' description of their analysis: Across the 600 to 700 repertoires, a later analysis counted about 81 million unique TCR beta chains, roughly 11 million of which were shared by at least two donors. Raw reads were error-corrected and collapsed into unique sequences by a nearest-neighbor algorithm in which closely related sequences were merged to remove PCR and sequencing errors. Alignment of CDR3 sequences to IMGT reference sequences was used to assign V, D and J gene segments. For a sequence to be retained, a match of at least six nucleotides was required to both a V gene segment and a J gene segment. Rearrangements were called productive when the CDR3 lacked stop codons and stayed in frame with V and J; all others were non-productive. CDR3 was defined by IMGT convention, running from the second conserved V-encoded cysteine to the conserved J-encoded phenylalanine. The earlier analysis of roughly 590 of the donors excluded any sequence lacking an unambiguous match to a single V gene segment. In an earlier analysis of approximately 590 of the donors, a V segment was called functional when productive rearrangements were above 56.7%, and segregating when the standard deviation between donors exceeded 5%. A statistical classification framework was developed to diagnose cytomegalovirus status using the catalog of TCR beta chain sequences. A later analysis assigned V and J genes by comparing TCR nucleotide sequences with IMGT/GENE-DB human TR gene sequences. In a later analysis, CDR3 sequences and most-parsimonious VDJ recombination scenarios were assigned using the TCRdist pipeline. In a later analysis, each TCR beta chain was defined by its CDR3 amino acid sequence together with its V-gene family, and reads lacking a unique V-gene family were excluded. A later analysis removed 550 to 700 highly shared, low-generation-probability nucleotide sequences to deal with suspected cross-contamination and a sequencing artifact. For each public chain, a later analysis derived a clonal expansion index from normalized ranks of inferred template counts within each repertoire. In a later analysis, generation probabilities were computed with a VDJ recombination model fitted to out-of-frame rearrangements, and the resulting probabilities were checked against IGoR. In a later analysis, hypergeometric tests were used to score TCR-TCR, TCR-HLA and TCR-CMV co-occurrence, with a repertoire-size bias correction applied to TCR pairs. False discovery rates were estimated in a later analysis by permuting HLA or CMV assignments 20 times. In a later analysis, co-occurring TCRs were grouped with DBSCAN, and TCRdist sequence similarity was added when clustering was performed within HLA-allele-positive subsets. For co-occurrence clustering, repertoires with fewer than 30,000 or more than 120,000 public chains were excluded, along with four or five repertoires with anomalous nucleotide sharing. This immuneACCESS table, as held by TCRdb, lists in-frame sequences with V and J called but not all clones. Of the missing ones, under half trace to an unresolved V gene in checked studies; the others have no known cause. Clone size and the V and J calls come from that table; the DNA yielded D and trimming. The sample profile shows roughly 250,000 clones; 84% of them were found once. About 2% of the sample is in the top ten clones.

Reading from cysteine to phenylalanine, the CDR3 counts 17 amino acids. Only the CDR3 part of the read is kept: 51 bases, read in frame from the first base. Compared with germline, V lacks 2 bases and J lacks 1 base; bases without a gene match: 7. As encoded in the germline V gene, CDR1 is LGHNA while CDR2 is YNFKEQ. The cohort comprised fewer than 700 healthy bone marrow donors. Cohort members were all nominally healthy when sampled, although unrecorded immune exposures were likely present. The donor was CMV seropositive and belonged to the group of 250 to 300 seropositive cohort members. A peripheral blood sample was collected from each donor, and TCR beta sequencing was performed on peripheral blood mononuclear cells. Genomic DNA extraction from the blood cell samples was performed with the Qiagen DNeasy Blood Extraction Kit. On this clone: The specificity of this receptor is unknown. There are no base qualities to consult, and no much larger clone falls within one base.

Specimen: PBMCs. The V gene is TRBV4-2 and the J gene is TRBJ1-1, with 10 bases aligning to TRBD1. The sequence was obtained from a woman in her thirties or forties in good health and CMV-seropositive. The bases are TGTGCCAGCAGCCAACGGGACAGGGGAGGAGGGAACACTGAAGCTTTCTTT. Translated, this is CASSQRDRGGGNTEAFF.